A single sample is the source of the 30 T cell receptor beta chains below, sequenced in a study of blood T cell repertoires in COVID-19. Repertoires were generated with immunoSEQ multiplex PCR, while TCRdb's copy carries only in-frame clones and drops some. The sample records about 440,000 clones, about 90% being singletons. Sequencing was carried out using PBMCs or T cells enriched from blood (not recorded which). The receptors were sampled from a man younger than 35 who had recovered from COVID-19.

Here the CDR3 DNA reads TGCGCCAGCAGTGCTATCCAGGGCACTGAAGCTTTCTTT. Translated: CASSAIQGTEAFF. The chain is built from TRBV10-1 and TRBJ1-1; D possibly corresponds to TRBD1 (5 bases). The CDR3 sequence is 13 residues long. V lost 4 bases, J lost 4 bases, and 10 bases lay in between. Germline V lookup: CDR1 WNHNN, CDR2 SYGVQD (reference sequence).

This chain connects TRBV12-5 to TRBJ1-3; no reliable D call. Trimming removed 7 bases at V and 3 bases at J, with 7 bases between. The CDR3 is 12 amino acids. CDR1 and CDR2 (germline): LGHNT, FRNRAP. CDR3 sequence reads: CASAVDGNTIYF. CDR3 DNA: TGTGCTAGTGCCGTAGATGGAAACACCATATATTTT.

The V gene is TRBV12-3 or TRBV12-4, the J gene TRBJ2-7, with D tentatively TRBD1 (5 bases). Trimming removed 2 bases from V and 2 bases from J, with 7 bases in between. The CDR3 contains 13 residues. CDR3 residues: CASSLKGPYEQYF. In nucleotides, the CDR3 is TGTGCCAGCAGTTTAAAGGGGCCCTACGAGCAGTACTTC.

The CDR3 DNA reads TGTGCCAGCAGCGTAGTTGAGGGCCCGAATTCACCCCTCCACTTT. Its protein product is CASSVVEGPNSPLHF. V gene TRBV9 combines with J gene TRBJ1-6; no clear D gene. CDR3 length equals 15 residues. The V end was cut by 0 bases, the J end by 7 bases, with 11 bases between. The V gene's germline CDR1 is SGDLS and CDR2 YYNGEE.

The CDR3 loop reads CASSKTQGAPPYEQYF. CDR3 DNA sequence: TGTGCCAGTAGCAAAACACAGGGGGCGCCTCCCTACGAGCAGTACTTC. V gene TRBV19 combines with J gene TRBJ2-7; 9 nucleotides match TRBD1. CDR1 and CDR2 (germline): LNHDA, SQIVND (reference sequence). V dropped 6 bases and J dropped 2; count of bases not matched to a gene: 11. The CDR3 totals 16 residues.

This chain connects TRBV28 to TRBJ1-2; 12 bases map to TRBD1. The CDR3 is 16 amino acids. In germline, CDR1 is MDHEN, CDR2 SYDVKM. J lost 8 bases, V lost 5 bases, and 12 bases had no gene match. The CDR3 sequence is CASSERGTGGAGGYTF. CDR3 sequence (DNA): TGTGCCAGCAGTGAGAGGGGGACAGGGGGCGCGGGAGGCTACACCTTC.

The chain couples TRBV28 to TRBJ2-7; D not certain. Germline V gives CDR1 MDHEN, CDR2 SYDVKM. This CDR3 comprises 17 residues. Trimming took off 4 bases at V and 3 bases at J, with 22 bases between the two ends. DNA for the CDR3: TGTGCCAGCAGTTCGAGTTGGTTCGGTCGTAGCAGCTACGAGCAGTACTTC. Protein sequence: CASSSSWFGRSSYEQYF. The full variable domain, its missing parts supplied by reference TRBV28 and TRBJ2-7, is DVKVTQSSRYLVKRTGEKVFLECVQDMDHENMFWYRQDPGLGLRLIYFSYDVKMKEKGDIPEGYSVSREKKERFSLILESASTNQTSMYLCASSSSWFGRSSYEQYFGPGTRLTVT.

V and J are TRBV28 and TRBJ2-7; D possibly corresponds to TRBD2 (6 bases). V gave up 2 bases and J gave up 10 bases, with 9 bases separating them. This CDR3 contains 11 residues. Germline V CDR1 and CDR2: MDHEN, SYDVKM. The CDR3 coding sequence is TGTGCCAGCAGTTTAGCGGGGAGACAGTACTTC. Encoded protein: CASSLAGRQYF. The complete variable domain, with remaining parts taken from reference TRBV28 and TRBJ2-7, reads DVKVTQSSRYLVKRTGEKVFLECVQDMDHENMFWYRQDPGLGLRLIYFSYDVKMKEKGDIPEGYSVSREKKERFSLILESASTNQTSMYLCASSLAGRQYFGPGTRLTVT.

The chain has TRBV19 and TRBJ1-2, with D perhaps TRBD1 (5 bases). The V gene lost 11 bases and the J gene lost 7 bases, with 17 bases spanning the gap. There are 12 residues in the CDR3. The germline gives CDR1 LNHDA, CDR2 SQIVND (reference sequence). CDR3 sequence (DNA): TGTGCCTGCCAATCAGGGATCTCTGGCTACACCTTC. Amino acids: CACQSGISGYTF.

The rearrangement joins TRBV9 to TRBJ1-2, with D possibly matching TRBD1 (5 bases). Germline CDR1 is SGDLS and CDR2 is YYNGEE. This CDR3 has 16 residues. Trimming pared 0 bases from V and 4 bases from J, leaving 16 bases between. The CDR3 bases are TGTGCCAGCAGCGTAGATGGAGGGGCGATTAGCTATGGCTACACCTTC. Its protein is CASSVDGGAISYGYTF.

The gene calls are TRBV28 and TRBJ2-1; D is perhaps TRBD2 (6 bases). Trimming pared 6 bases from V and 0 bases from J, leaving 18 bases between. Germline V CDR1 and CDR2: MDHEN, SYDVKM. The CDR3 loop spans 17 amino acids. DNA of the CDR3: TGTGCCAGCAGCTCTCGGCGGGGCAAGAGCTCCTACAATGAGCAGTTCTTC. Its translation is CASSSRRGKSSYNEQFF.

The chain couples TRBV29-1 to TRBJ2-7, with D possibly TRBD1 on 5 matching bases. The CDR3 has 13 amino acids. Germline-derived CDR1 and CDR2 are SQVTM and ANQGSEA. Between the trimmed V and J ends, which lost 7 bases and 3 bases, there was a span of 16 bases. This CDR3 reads CSASVGQNYEQYF. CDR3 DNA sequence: TGCAGCGCCAGCGTTGGACAAAACTACGAGCAGTACTTC.

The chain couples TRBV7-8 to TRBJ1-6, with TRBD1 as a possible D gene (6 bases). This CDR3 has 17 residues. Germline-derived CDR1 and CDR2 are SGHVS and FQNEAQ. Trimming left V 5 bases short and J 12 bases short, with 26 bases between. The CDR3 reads CASSPTAGAGPQEPLHF. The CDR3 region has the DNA TGTGCCAGCAGCCCGACGGCGGGGGCAGGTCCGCAGGAACCCCTCCACTTT.

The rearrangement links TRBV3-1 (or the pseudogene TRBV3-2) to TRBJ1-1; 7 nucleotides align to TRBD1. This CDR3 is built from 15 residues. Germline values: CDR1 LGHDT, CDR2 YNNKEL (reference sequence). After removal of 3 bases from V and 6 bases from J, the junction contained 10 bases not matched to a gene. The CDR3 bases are TGTGCCAGCAGCCAGTACGCAGGGGGAACGGCTGAAGCTTTCTTT. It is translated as CASSQYAGGTAEAFF.

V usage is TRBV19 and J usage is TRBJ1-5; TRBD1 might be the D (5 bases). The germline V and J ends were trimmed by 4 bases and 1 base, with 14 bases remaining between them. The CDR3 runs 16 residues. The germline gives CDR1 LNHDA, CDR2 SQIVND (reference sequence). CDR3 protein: CASSTGGYWSNQPQHF. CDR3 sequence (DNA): TGTGCCAGTAGTACCGGGGGGTATTGGAGCAATCAGCCCCAGCATTTT.

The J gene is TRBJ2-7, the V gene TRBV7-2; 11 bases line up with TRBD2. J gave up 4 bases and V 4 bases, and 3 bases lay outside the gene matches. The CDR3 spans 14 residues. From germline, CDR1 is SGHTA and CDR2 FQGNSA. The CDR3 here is CASSSTSGGYEQYF. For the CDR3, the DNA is TGTGCCAGCAGCTCAACTAGCGGGGGTTACGAGCAGTACTTC.

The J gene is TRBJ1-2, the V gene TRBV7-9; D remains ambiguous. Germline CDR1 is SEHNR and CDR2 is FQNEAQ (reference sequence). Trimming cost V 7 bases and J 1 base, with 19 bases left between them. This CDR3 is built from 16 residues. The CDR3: CASTIQPGRLNYGYTF. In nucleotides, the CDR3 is TGTGCCAGCACCATCCAACCGGGGAGACTTAACTATGGCTACACCTTC.

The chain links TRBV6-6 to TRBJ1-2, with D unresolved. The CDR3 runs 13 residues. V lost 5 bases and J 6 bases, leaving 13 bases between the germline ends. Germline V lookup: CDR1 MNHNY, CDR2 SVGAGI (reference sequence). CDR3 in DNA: TGTGCCAGCAGTCCCGGTTCCAGCGATGGCTACACCTTC. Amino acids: CASSPGSSDGYTF.

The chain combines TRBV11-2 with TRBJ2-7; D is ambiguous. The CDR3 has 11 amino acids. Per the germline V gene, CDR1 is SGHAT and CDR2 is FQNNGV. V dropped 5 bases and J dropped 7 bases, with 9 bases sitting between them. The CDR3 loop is CASSPQREQYF. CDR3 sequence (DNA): TGTGCCAGCAGCCCCCAGAGGGAGCAGTACTTC. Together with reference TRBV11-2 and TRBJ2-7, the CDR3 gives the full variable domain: EAGVAQSPRYKIIEKRQSVAFWCNPISGHATLYWYQQILGQGPKLLIQFQNNGVVDDSQLPKDRFSAERLKGVDSTLKIQPAKLEDSAVYLCASSPQREQYFGPGTRLTVT.

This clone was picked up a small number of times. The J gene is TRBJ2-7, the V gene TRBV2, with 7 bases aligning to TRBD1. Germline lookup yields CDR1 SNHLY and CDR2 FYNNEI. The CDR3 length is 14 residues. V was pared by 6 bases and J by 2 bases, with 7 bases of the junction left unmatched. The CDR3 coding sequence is TGTGCCAGCAGGAGGGGACAGAACGCCTACGAGCAGTACTTC. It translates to CASRRGQNAYEQYF.

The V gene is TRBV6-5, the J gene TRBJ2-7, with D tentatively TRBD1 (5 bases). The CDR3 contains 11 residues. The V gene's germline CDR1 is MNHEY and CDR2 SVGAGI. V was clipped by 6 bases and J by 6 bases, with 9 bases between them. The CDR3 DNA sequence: TGTGCCAGCAGGCAGGGAAGCGAGCAGTACTTC. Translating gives CASRQGSEQYF.

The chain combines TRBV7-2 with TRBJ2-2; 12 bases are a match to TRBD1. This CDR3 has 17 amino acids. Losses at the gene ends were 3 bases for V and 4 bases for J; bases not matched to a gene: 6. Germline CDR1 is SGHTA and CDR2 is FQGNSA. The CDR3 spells CASSLVGQGAITGELFF. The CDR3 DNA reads TGTGCCAGCAGCTTGGTGGGACAGGGGGCGATCACCGGGGAGCTGTTTTTT.

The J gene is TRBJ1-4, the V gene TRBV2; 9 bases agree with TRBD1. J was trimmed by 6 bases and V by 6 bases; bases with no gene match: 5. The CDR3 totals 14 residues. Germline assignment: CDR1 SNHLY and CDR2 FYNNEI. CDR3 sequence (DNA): TGTGCCAGCAGCAGGGACAGGGTGGATGAAAAACTGTTTTTT. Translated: CASSRDRVDEKLFF.

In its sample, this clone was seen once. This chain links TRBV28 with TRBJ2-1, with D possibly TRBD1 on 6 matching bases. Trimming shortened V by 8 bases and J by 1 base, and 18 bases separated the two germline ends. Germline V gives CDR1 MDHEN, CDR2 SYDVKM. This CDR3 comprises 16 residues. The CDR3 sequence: CASGSPGHQSYNEQFF. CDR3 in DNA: TGTGCCAGCGGATCTCCGGGACATCAGTCCTACAATGAGCAGTTCTTC.

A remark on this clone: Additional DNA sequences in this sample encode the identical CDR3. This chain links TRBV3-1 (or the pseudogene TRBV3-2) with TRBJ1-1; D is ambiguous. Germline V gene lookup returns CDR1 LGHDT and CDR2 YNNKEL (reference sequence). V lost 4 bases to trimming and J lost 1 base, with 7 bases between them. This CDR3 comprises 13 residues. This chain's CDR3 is CASSPRGNTEAFF. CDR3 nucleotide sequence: TGTGCCAGCAGCCCTCGGGGGAACACTGAAGCTTTCTTT.

The CDR3 nucleotides are TGTGCCAGCAGCCGCCTGGGCGGGACAGGGGGGGCAGATACGCAGTATTTT. Amino acids: CASSRLGGTGGADTQYF. The rearrangement joins TRBV3-1 (or the pseudogene TRBV3-2) to TRBJ2-3; TRBD1 matches 11 bases. CDR3 size: 17 residues. Losses at the gene ends were 4 bases for V and 4 bases for J; bases not matched to a gene: 10. Germline CDR1 reads LGHDT; CDR2 reads YNNKEL (reference sequence).

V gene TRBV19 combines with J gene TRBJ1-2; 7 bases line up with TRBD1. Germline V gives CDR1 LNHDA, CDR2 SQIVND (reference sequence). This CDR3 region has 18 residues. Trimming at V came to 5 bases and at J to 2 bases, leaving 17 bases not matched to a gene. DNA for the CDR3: TGTGCCAGTAGTGACGACAGGGCCCGCTCGCGTGAAAACTATGGCTACACCTTC. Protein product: CASSDDRARSRENYGYTF. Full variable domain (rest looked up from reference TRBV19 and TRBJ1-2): DGGITQSPKYLFRKEGQNVTLSCEQNLNHDAMYWYRQDPGQGLRLIYYSQIVNDFQKGDIAEGYSVSREKKESFPLTVTSAQKNPTAFYLCASSDDRARSRENYGYTFGSGTRLTVV.

The DNA for the CDR3 is TGTGCCAGCAGTTCCGAGCCGAGATTACGCTACGAGCAGTACTTC. Its protein is CASSSEPRLRYEQYF. V gene TRBV27 combines with J gene TRBJ2-7; D not resolved. Trimming pared 4 bases from V and 3 bases from J, leaving 16 bases between. Germline V gene data show CDR1 as MNHEY and CDR2 as SMNVEV (reference sequence). The CDR3 totals 15 residues.

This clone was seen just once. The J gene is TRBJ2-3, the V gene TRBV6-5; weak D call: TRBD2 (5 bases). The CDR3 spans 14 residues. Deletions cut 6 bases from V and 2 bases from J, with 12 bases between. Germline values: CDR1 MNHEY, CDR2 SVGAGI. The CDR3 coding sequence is TGTGCCAGCAGCTTGACTACCTCCACAGATACGCAGTATTTT. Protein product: CASSLTTSTDTQYF.

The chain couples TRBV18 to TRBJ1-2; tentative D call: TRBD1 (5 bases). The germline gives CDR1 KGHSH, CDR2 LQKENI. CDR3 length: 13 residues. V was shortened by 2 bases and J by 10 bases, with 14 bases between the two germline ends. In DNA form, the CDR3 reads TGTGCCAGCTCACCAACAGGCGTGAACGACTACACCTTC. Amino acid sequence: CASSPTGVNDYTF.